One sample yielded the 29 T cell receptor beta chains listed below, sequenced in a study of cytomegalovirus exposure and HLA in healthy donors. Profiling relied on immunoSEQ multiplex PCR, and the TCRdb table lists in-frame clones only, not all of them. This table has approximately 150,000 clones, roughly 87% appearing once. Sequencing used PBMCs. The receptors derive from a man younger than 35 in good health and CMV-seropositive.

The chain carries TRBV6-4 and TRBJ1-1; D is perhaps TRBD1 (6 bases). Trimming cost V 6 bases and J 7 bases, with 21 bases left between them. This CDR3 region has 15 residues. Per the germline V gene, CDR1 is MRHNA and CDR2 is SNTAGT. The CDR3 loop reads CASSHQQGMLGEAFF. For the CDR3, the DNA is TGTGCCAGCAGCCACCAACAGGGAATGTTGGGTGAAGCTTTCTTT.

In the case of this clone: At one boundary the junction diverges from the germline segment, which might be a read error. The chain combines TRBV28 with TRBJ1-2; D may be TRBD1 (5 bases). This CDR3 region has 14 residues. From germline, CDR1 is MDHEN and CDR2 SYDVKM. The CDR3 sequence: CASSLWGGIYGYTF. CDR3 nucleotide sequence: TGTGCCAGCAGCTTATGGGGGGGGATCTATGGCTACACCTTC.

This sequence joins TRBV5-4 and TRBJ2-7; 8 bases agree with TRBD2. V was pared by 4 bases and J by 3 bases, with 9 bases of the junction left unmatched. CDR3 length: 15 amino acids. Per germline, CDR1 SGHNT and CDR2 YYREEE (reference sequence). The CDR3 coding sequence is TGTGCCAGCAGCGGGGGGAGGACTAGCAGCTACGAGCAGTACTTC. It encodes CASSGGRTSSYEQYF. Full variable domain (rest looked up from reference TRBV5-4 and TRBJ2-7): ETGVTQSPTHLIKTRGQQVTLRCSSQSGHNTVSWYQQALGQGPQFIFQYYREEENGRGNFPPRFSGLQFPNYSSELNVNALELDDSALYLCASSGGRTSSYEQYFGPGTRLTVT.

The chain combines TRBV7-9 with TRBJ1-1; 7 positions match TRBD1. The CDR3 runs to 13 residues. Trimming at V came to 2 bases and at J to 8 bases, leaving 5 bases not matched to a gene. The germline V gene encodes CDR1 SEHNR and CDR2 FQNEAQ (reference sequence). The CDR3 region has the DNA TGTGCCAGCAGCTTAACCCAGGACAGGGAAGCTTTCTTT. This gives the protein CASSLTQDREAFF.

The chain has TRBV28 and TRBJ1-2; TRBD1 agrees at 8 bases. Germline V gives CDR1 MDHEN, CDR2 SYDVKM. The CDR3 has 15 amino acids. Trimming cost V 5 bases and J 4 bases; bases outside gene matches: 9. The CDR3 DNA reads as TGTGCCAGCAGTACCAGACAGGGGCGCTCCTATGGCTACACCTTC. It is translated as CASSTRQGRSYGYTF.

This clone occurred a few times. The chain links TRBV6-5 to TRBJ2-1; 11 positions match TRBD2. From germline, CDR1 is MNHEY and CDR2 SVGAGI. V shed 6 bases and J 5 bases; nucleotides not matched to a gene: 6. This CDR3 has 15 amino acids. CDR3 region: CASSLGLAGNNEQFF. In DNA, the CDR3 is TGTGCCAGCAGCCTCGGACTAGCGGGCAACAATGAGCAGTTCTTC.

V gene TRBV5-4 combines with J gene TRBJ2-3, with 8 bases aligning to TRBD1. Germline lookup yields CDR1 SGHNT and CDR2 YYREEE (reference sequence). The V segment lost 3 bases and the J segment 0 bases; nucleotides outside the gene matches: 6. CDR3 length equals 16 residues. CDR3 bases: TGTGCCAGCAGCTATGGACAGGGCTTAAGCACAGATACGCAGTATTTT. Protein product: CASSYGQGLSTDTQYF. Complete variable domain (other parts from reference TRBV5-4 and TRBJ2-3): ETGVTQSPTHLIKTRGQQVTLRCSSQSGHNTVSWYQQALGQGPQFIFQYYREEENGRGNFPPRFSGLQFPNYSSELNVNALELDDSALYLCASSYGQGLSTDTQYFGPGTRLTVL.

The chain carries TRBV4-1 and TRBJ1-5; D gene ambiguous. V was pared by 4 bases and J by 3 bases, with 7 bases between. The V gene's germline CDR1 is MGHRA and CDR2 YSYEKL. The CDR3 has 13 residues. In DNA, the CDR3 is TGCGCCAGCAGCCCTACCTACAATCAGCCCCAGCATTTT. The encoded protein is CASSPTYNQPQHF.

The V gene is TRBV27, the J gene TRBJ2-7, with D possibly being TRBD1 (6 bases). Germline V CDR1 and CDR2: MNHEY, SMNVEV (reference sequence). This CDR3 is 13 amino acids long. V lost 3 bases, J lost 3 bases, and 9 bases lay in between. This CDR3 reads CASSFGQIYEQYF. CDR3 in DNA: TGTGCCAGCAGTTTTGGACAGATCTACGAGCAGTACTTC.

This chain joins TRBV14 and TRBJ2-7; 14 bases agree with TRBD2. Trimming removed 3 bases from V and 2 bases from J; junction bases left unmatched: 6. There are 17 residues in the CDR3. Germline CDR1 is SGHDN and CDR2 is FVKESK. The CDR3 sequence: CASSHGTSGRGPYEQYF. The DNA for the CDR3 is TGTGCCAGCAGCCACGGGACTAGCGGGAGAGGCCCCTACGAGCAGTACTTC.

The J gene is TRBJ1-5, the V gene TRBV5-1; TRBD1 agrees at 9 bases. The V gene's germline CDR1 is SGHRS and CDR2 YFSETQ. The CDR3 has 14 amino acids. V dropped 3 bases and J dropped 6; count of bases not matched to a gene: 4. CDR3 in amino acids: CASSWTGVGQPQHF. CDR3 DNA: TGCGCCAGCAGCTGGACAGGGGTCGGTCAGCCCCAGCATTTT.

This chain joins TRBV5-1 and TRBJ1-2; 9 positions agree with TRBD1. Germline V gene data show CDR1 as SGHRS and CDR2 as YFSETQ. CDR3 size: 14 residues. V dropped 4 bases and J dropped 8; count of bases not matched to a gene: 9. The CDR3 nucleotides are TGCGCCAGCAGCCCCGGGACAGGGACGACCGGCTACACCTTC. It specifies CASSPGTGTTGYTF.

V is TRBV15 and J is TRBJ2-3; 12 nucleotides match TRBD2. The CDR3 sequence is 16 residues long. With 1 base clipped from V and 6 bases from J, the junction kept 5 bases outside the gene matches. Per the germline V gene, CDR1 is LNHNV and CDR2 is YYDKDF (reference sequence). CDR3 bases: TGTGCCACCAGCAGAGGCACTAGCGGGGGGCCCGATACGCAGTATTTT. Protein sequence: CATSRGTSGGPDTQYF.

CDR3 nucleotides: TGTGCCAGCAGCGACGGGACTTTGAACAATGAGCAGTTCTTC. Translating it yields CASSDGTLNNEQFF. The V gene is TRBV5-6, the J gene TRBJ2-1, with D maybe TRBD2 (6 bases). Germline CDR1 SGHDT, CDR2 YYEEEE. There are 14 residues in the CDR3. The V end was cut by 4 bases, the J end by 5 bases, with 13 bases between.

This clone was counted once. This chain connects TRBV6-5 to TRBJ1-2; D remains ambiguous. This CDR3 comprises 15 residues. V lost 5 bases, J lost 6 bases, and 19 bases lay in between. Germline CDR1 reads MNHEY; CDR2 reads SVGAGI. The CDR3 region has the DNA TGTGCCAGCAGTCCTCTGGGCCCTTTGACGGATGGCTACACCTTC. As protein: CASSPLGPLTDGYTF.

The gene calls are TRBV19 and TRBJ2-1, with D possibly being TRBD1 (6 bases). CDR1 and CDR2 from the germline V gene are LNHDA and SQIVND (reference sequence). This CDR3 has 12 residues. V dropped 8 bases and J dropped 9 bases, with 14 bases sitting between them. The CDR3 loop reads CASVNRETEQFF. The CDR3, as DNA: TGTGCCAGTGTTAACAGGGAAACTGAGCAGTTCTTC.

J is TRBJ1-2 and V is TRBV7-9, with D perhaps matching TRBD1 (5 bases). Germline lookup yields CDR1 SEHNR and CDR2 FQNEAQ (reference sequence). V lost 4 bases and J lost 0, with 9 bases in between. The CDR3 contains 14 residues. DNA of the CDR3: TGTGCCAGCAGCTCCAGGGTCGCTAACTATGGCTACACCTTC. Its translation is CASSSRVANYGYTF.

This chain links TRBV28 with TRBJ2-5, with D tentatively TRBD2 (6 bases). CDR3 length: 15 residues. Looked up from germline, CDR1 is MDHEN and CDR2 is SYDVKM. The V end was cut by 7 bases, the J end by 5 bases, with 20 bases between. CDR3 coding DNA: TGTGCCAGCACCTCCCGGCGGAGGGCAGGGGAGACCCAGTACTTC. Its translation: CASTSRRRAGETQYF. Full variable domain (missing parts from reference TRBV28 and TRBJ2-5): DVKVTQSSRYLVKRTGEKVFLECVQDMDHENMFWYRQDPGLGLRLIYFSYDVKMKEKGDIPEGYSVSREKKERFSLILESASTNQTSMYLCASTSRRRAGETQYFGPGTRLLVL.

The chain uses TRBV19 and TRBJ2-3; perhaps TRBD1 as D (6 bases). Germline CDR1 is LNHDA and CDR2 is SQIVND (reference sequence). The CDR3 runs 14 residues. Trimming pared 2 bases from V and 2 bases from J, leaving 8 bases between. The CDR3 sequence: CASSIQGLTDTQYF. As DNA, the CDR3 is TGTGCCAGTAGTATACAGGGGCTCACAGATACGCAGTATTTT.

The chain links TRBV6-5 to TRBJ2-7, with TRBD1 matching 7 bases. From germline, CDR1 is MNHEY and CDR2 SVGAGI. This CDR3 is 15 amino acids long. The V segment lost 5 bases and the J segment 5 bases; nucleotides outside the gene matches: 12. The CDR3 DNA follows: TGTGCCAGCAGTAACCGGGACAGCGTTTTAGACGAGCAGTACTTC. It is translated as CASSNRDSVLDEQYF.

In DNA, the CDR3 is TGTGCCAGCAGCGGGTATAGCGGGCCTTATACAGATACGCAGTATTTT. Residues: CASSGYSGPYTDTQYF. The V and J genes are TRBV5-6 and TRBJ2-3, with TRBD2 matching 7 bases. The germline V gene has CDR1 SGHDT and CDR2 YYEEEE. V was pared by 4 bases and J by 3 bases, with 11 bases of the junction left unmatched. The CDR3 spans 16 residues.

The chain joins TRBV7-2 to TRBJ2-6; possible D gene TRBD2, 6 bases. The CDR3 spans 17 residues. The V and J ends lost 8 bases and 0 bases respectively, with 17 bases between them. CDR1 and CDR2 from the germline V gene are SGHTA and FQGNSA. DNA for the CDR3: TGTGCCAGCGGTCGGGACTCCCAACTCTCTGGGGCCAACGTCCTGACTTTC. It specifies CASGRDSQLSGANVLTF.

This clone has just one count. The rearrangement joins TRBV4-1 to TRBJ1-1; TRBD1 matches 9 bases. The CDR3 has 15 residues. Germline values: CDR1 MGHRA, CDR2 YSYEKL. Trimming cost V 4 bases and J 1 base; bases outside gene matches: 4. In DNA form, the CDR3 reads TGCGCCAGCAGCCCTGGACAGGGGCCGAACACTGAAGCTTTCTTT. Amino acid sequence: CASSPGQGPNTEAFF.

The chain employs TRBV6-6 and TRBJ1-5; weak D call: TRBD1 (5 bases). Looked up from germline, CDR1 is MNHNY and CDR2 is SVGAGI (reference sequence). Trimming cost V 5 bases and J 0 bases, with 11 bases left between them. The CDR3 runs to 15 residues. The CDR3 loop is CASSAGPYSNQPQHF. The CDR3, as DNA: TGTGCCAGCAGTGCGGGGCCCTATAGCAATCAGCCCCAGCATTTT.

This chain uses TRBV6-6 with TRBJ1-3, with 8 bases matching TRBD1. The V segment lost 6 bases and the J segment 4 bases; nucleotides outside the gene matches: 5. The CDR3 runs to 14 residues. Germline V gene data show CDR1 as MNHNY and CDR2 as SVGAGI (reference sequence). CDR3 nucleotides: TGTGCCAGCAGCCCCAGGGGGCCGGGAAACACCATATATTTT. Amino acids: CASSPRGPGNTIYF.

In its sample, this clone was seen a few times. V and J are TRBV15 and TRBJ2-1; 13 nucleotides agree with TRBD2. Germline-derived CDR1 and CDR2 are LNHNV and YYDKDF (reference sequence). The length of the CDR3 is 16 residues. With V trimmed by 1 base and J by 9 bases, 6 bases remained unmatched. CDR3 DNA sequence: TGTGCCACCAGCAGAGCCGGACTAGCGGGGGTAGTTGAGCAGTTCTTC. Its protein is CATSRAGLAGVVEQFF.

V usage is TRBV30 and J usage is TRBJ2-6; maybe TRBD2 (6 bases). Germline V gene sequence: CDR1 GTSNPN, CDR2 SVGIG (reference sequence). The CDR3 runs to 16 residues. V lost 5 bases and J 0 bases, leaving 14 bases between the germline ends. The DNA of the CDR3 is TGTGCCTGGTCCGGGACTTACCTCTCTGGGGCCAACGTCCTGACTTTC. Amino acid sequence: CAWSGTYLSGANVLTF.

The rearrangement links TRBV29-1 to TRBJ2-1; TRBD2 matches 8 bases. J was trimmed by 4 bases and V by 4 bases; bases with no gene match: 6. Germline lookup yields CDR1 SQVTM and CDR2 ANQGSEA. The length of the CDR3 is 14 residues. The CDR3 DNA reads as TGCAGCGTTGGTGACGGGGGGGCATACAATGAGCAGTTCTTC. Amino acids: CSVGDGGAYNEQFF.

Notes on this clone: A much larger clone sits a single nucleotide away, making a read error possible. Other DNA sequences in this specimen translate into the identical CDR3. The V call is TRBV25-1, the J call TRBJ1-2; 7 nucleotides align to TRBD1. The germline CDR1 and CDR2 sequences are MGHDK and SYGVNS. This CDR3 comprises 12 residues. J gave up 5 bases and V 5 bases, and 2 bases lay outside the gene matches. This CDR3 is CASSLQGYGYTF. The CDR3 coding sequence is TGTGCCAGCAGTTTACAGGGGTATGGCTACACCTTC.